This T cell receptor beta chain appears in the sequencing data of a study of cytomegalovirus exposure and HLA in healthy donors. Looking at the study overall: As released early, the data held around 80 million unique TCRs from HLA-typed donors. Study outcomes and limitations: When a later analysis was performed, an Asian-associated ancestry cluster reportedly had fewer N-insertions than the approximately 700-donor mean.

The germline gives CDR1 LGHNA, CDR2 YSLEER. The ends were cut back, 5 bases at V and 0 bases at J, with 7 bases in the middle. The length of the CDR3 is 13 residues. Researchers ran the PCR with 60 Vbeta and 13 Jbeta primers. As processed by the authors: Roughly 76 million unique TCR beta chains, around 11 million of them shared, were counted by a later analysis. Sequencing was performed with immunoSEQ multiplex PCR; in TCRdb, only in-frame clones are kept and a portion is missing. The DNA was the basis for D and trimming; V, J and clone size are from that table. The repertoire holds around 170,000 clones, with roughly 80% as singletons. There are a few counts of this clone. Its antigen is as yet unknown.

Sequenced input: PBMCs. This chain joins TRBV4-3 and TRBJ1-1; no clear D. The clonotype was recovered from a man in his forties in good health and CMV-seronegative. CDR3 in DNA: TGCGCCAGCAGCGAACTGCTGAACACTGAAGCTTTCTTT. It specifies CASSELLNTEAFF.